Shown below are 25 T cell receptor beta chains from a single sample sequenced in a study of cytomegalovirus exposure and HLA in healthy donors. Produced via immunoSEQ multiplex PCR; TCRdb's table is partial and in-frame only. The sample records about 250,000 clones, around nine tenths being singletons. Sequenced sample: PBMCs. These TCRs come from a man younger than 35 in good health and CMV-seronegative.

The gene calls are TRBV7-9 and TRBJ1-2; 10 bases fit TRBD1. V shed 4 bases, J shed 5 bases, and the junction held 10 bases outside the gene matches. Germline-derived CDR1 and CDR2 are SEHNR and FQNEAQ (reference sequence). CDR3 length: 16 residues. The CDR3 region is CASSSSPGQGIYGYTF. The CDR3 DNA reads as TGTGCCAGCAGCTCCAGCCCGGGACAGGGGATTTATGGCTACACCTTC.

The V gene is TRBV19, the J gene TRBJ2-7, with D tentatively TRBD2 (5 bases). The V gene's germline CDR1 is LNHDA and CDR2 SQIVND (reference sequence). The length of the CDR3 is 14 residues. Trimming shortened V by 4 bases and J by 0 bases, and 10 bases separated the two germline ends. DNA of the CDR3: TGTGCCAGTAGTAGCCAGGCGGGCTCCTACGAGCAGTACTTC. This sequence encodes CASSSQAGSYEQYF.

The chain is built from TRBV7-2 and TRBJ2-2, with D possibly TRBD1 on 7 matching bases. The V gene's germline CDR1 is SGHTA and CDR2 FQGNSA. Deletions cut 8 bases from V and 3 bases from J, with 13 bases between. The CDR3 sequence is 14 residues long. CDR3 protein: CASLEGAHTGELFF. CDR3 coding DNA: TGTGCCAGCTTGGAGGGGGCTCACACCGGGGAGCTGTTTTTT. The full variable domain, its missing parts supplied by reference TRBV7-2 and TRBJ2-2, is GAGVSQSPSNKVTEKGKDVELRCDPISGHTALYWYRQSLGQGLEFLIYFQGNSAPDKSGLPSDRFSAERTGGSVSTLTIQRTQQEDSAVYLCASLEGAHTGELFFGEGSRLTVL.

V and J are TRBV4-1 and TRBJ1-4, with D possibly being TRBD1 (6 bases). The CDR3 has 14 amino acids. Germline CDR1 is MGHRA and CDR2 is YSYEKL. V lost 0 bases and J lost 11, with 13 bases in between. This chain's CDR3 is CASSQERGGRKLFF. The DNA for the CDR3 is TGCGCCAGCAGCCAAGAGAGGGGGGGAAGGAAACTGTTTTTT.

This rearrangement joins TRBV7-9 to TRBJ2-5; possible D gene TRBD1, 5 bases. Deletions cut 1 base from V and 2 bases from J, with 11 bases between. Germline CDR1 reads SEHNR; CDR2 reads FQNEAQ (reference sequence). The CDR3 has 15 amino acids. CDR3 sequence (DNA): TGTGCCAGCAGCTTAGTTGGTGGGGCTCAAGAGACCCAGTACTTC. Encoded protein: CASSLVGGAQETQYF.

The CDR3 sequence: CASSLEAGQLGYTF. The CDR3 bases are TGCGCCAGCAGCTTGGAGGCGGGACAGCTTGGCTACACCTTC. J is TRBJ1-2 and V is TRBV5-1, with 7 bases matching TRBD1. Trimming removed 0 bases from V and 7 bases from J; junction bases left unmatched: 6. Germline loops: CDR1 SGHRS, CDR2 YFSETQ. The CDR3 totals 14 residues.

V and J are TRBV30 and TRBJ1-6; tentative D call: TRBD1 (6 bases). Germline values: CDR1 GTSNPN, CDR2 SVGIG (reference sequence). The CDR3 totals 20 residues. Trimming took off 5 bases at V and 6 bases at J, with 32 bases between the two ends. CDR3: CAWVHTGKTLNSLLNSPLHF. The CDR3 DNA reads as TGTGCCTGGGTTCATACAGGGAAGACCCTCAACAGCTTACTTAATTCACCCCTCCACTTT.

The V call is TRBV9, the J call TRBJ2-2; D is unresolved. Germline V gene sequence: CDR1 SGDLS, CDR2 YYNGEE. Trimming left V 4 bases short and J 0 bases short, with 4 bases between. The CDR3 totals 13 residues. The chain's CDR3 is CASSPTNTGELFF. The CDR3 nucleotides read TGTGCCAGCAGCCCAACGAACACCGGGGAGCTGTTTTTT.

The CDR3, as DNA: TGTGCCAGCGGAACACAGGGGGCTACAGATACGCAGTATTTT. It is translated as CASGTQGATDTQYF. This chain uses TRBV13 with TRBJ2-3, with 9 bases aligning to TRBD1. With V trimmed by 8 bases and J by 3 bases, 6 bases remained unmatched. CDR1 and CDR2 from the germline V gene are PRHDT and FYEKMQ (reference sequence). The CDR3 totals 14 residues.

The chain combines TRBV6-5 with TRBJ2-5; possibly TRBD2 for D (5 bases). The CDR3 sequence is 14 residues long. Germline assignment: CDR1 MNHEY and CDR2 SVGAGI. Trimming shortened V by 6 bases and J by 5 bases, and 16 bases separated the two germline ends. CDR3 sequence: CASRPSASGETQYF. Written as DNA, the CDR3 is TGTGCCAGCAGACCCTCCGCTTCGGGGGAGACCCAGTACTTC.

The chain combines TRBV9 with TRBJ1-6; D call uncertain. Trimming removed 2 bases from V and 1 base from J, with 10 bases in between. The CDR3 totals 16 residues. Germline lookup yields CDR1 SGDLS and CDR2 YYNGEE. Here the CDR3 reads CASSVEVSSYNSPLHF. The CDR3 DNA sequence: TGTGCCAGCAGCGTGGAGGTTTCATCCTATAATTCACCCCTCCACTTT.

The gene calls are TRBV23-1 and TRBJ1-4; D unresolved. TRBV23-1 is filed as an ORF, its function uncertain. The CDR3 runs 16 residues. V was shortened by 4 bases and J by 3 bases, with 15 bases between the two germline ends. The DNA of the CDR3 is TGCGCCAGCAGTCTACCTTCAGGCTTCGCTAATGAAAAACTGTTTTTT. Protein product: CASSLPSGFANEKLFF.

V and J are TRBV7-3 and TRBJ2-7; TRBD1 matches at 7 bases. The CDR3 has 13 amino acids. Germline V CDR1 and CDR2: SGHTA, FQGTGA. V trimming: 5 bases; J trimming: 5 bases; junction bases outside the gene matches: 6. The CDR3 bases are TGTGCCAGCAGCCCCAACAGGGGTCACGAGCAGTACTTC. Its protein product is CASSPNRGHEQYF.

The chain is built from TRBV5-1 and TRBJ1-4; TRBD1 agrees at 8 bases. Germline values: CDR1 SGHRS, CDR2 YFSETQ. The trim removed 2 bases at V and 4 bases at J, leaving 4 bases unmatched. The CDR3 sequence is 15 residues long. CDR3 residues: CASSFQGAVNEKLFF. For the CDR3, the DNA is TGCGCCAGCAGCTTTCAGGGGGCTGTTAATGAAAAACTGTTTTTT.

The V gene is TRBV18, the J gene TRBJ2-6; D is perhaps TRBD2 (6 bases). This CDR3 has 17 residues. Germline CDR1 is KGHSH and CDR2 is LQKENI. V lost 4 bases and J 0 bases, leaving 13 bases between the germline ends. CDR3 nucleotide sequence: TGTGCCAGCTCACGGGGAGGACGCCTCTCTGGGGCCAACGTCCTGACTTTC. It specifies CASSRGGRLSGANVLTF. Based on the CDR3 plus reference TRBV18 and TRBJ2-6, the full variable domain is NAGVMQNPRHLVRRRGQEARLRCSPMKGHSHVYWYRQLPEEGLKFMVYLQKENIIDESGMPKERFSAEFPKEGPSILRIQQVVRGDSAAYFCASSRGGRLSGANVLTFGAGSRLTVL.

The V gene is TRBV5-4, the J gene TRBJ2-5; 13 nucleotides match TRBD2. The CDR3 is 16 amino acids. J lost 5 bases, V lost 4 bases, and 8 bases had no gene match. The germline CDR1 and CDR2 sequences are SGHNT and YYREEE (reference sequence). CDR3 sequence (DNA): TGTGCCAGCAGCACCGGACTAGCGGGAGAGTTTGAGACCCAGTACTTC. This gives the protein CASSTGLAGEFETQYF.

The chain employs TRBV7-2 and TRBJ2-1; TRBD2 is a possible D gene (5 bases). The germline gives CDR1 SGHTA, CDR2 FQGNSA. V gave up 0 bases and J gave up 5 bases, with 14 bases separating them. The CDR3 runs to 16 residues. The CDR3 nucleotides are TGTGCCAGCAGCTTAGCCCCCGCGGGTGTGGACAATGAGCAGTTCTTC. This gives the protein CASSLAPAGVDNEQFF.

This clone was counted a single time. This chain connects TRBV30 to TRBJ2-2; D possibly corresponds to TRBD1 (5 bases). The CDR3 contains 15 residues. Trimming pared 0 bases from V and 1 base from J, leaving 9 bases between. Germline V lookup: CDR1 GTSNPN, CDR2 SVGIG (reference sequence). The CDR3 region is CAWSVPDRNTGELFF. CDR3 nucleotide sequence: TGTGCCTGGAGTGTACCTGACAGGAACACCGGGGAGCTGTTTTTT.

The V call is TRBV7-2, the J call TRBJ2-1, with TRBD1 identical over 10 bases. CDR1 is SGHTA, CDR2 FQGNSA, per germline. The CDR3 consists of 18 residues. V shed 1 base and J 5 bases; nucleotides not matched to a gene: 11. For the CDR3, the DNA is TGTGCCAGCAGCTTAGTAGGGGGACAGGGGAGCGGGAACAATGAGCAGTTCTTC. Translating it yields CASSLVGGQGSGNNEQFF.

The chain links TRBV7-8 to TRBJ1-3, with a possible D match to TRBD1 (6 bases). Per the germline V gene, CDR1 is SGHVS and CDR2 is FQNEAQ. The V and J ends lost 5 bases and 9 bases respectively, with 23 bases between them. The CDR3 is 16 residues long. The CDR3 DNA is TGTGCCAGCAGCCCTGAGGCAGGGGCAAGATGGGTCACCATATATTTT. This sequence encodes CASSPEAGARWVTIYF.

For this clone: Other DNA sequences within the sample encode an identical CDR3. The V call is TRBV7-2, the J call TRBJ2-3, with TRBD2 matching 10 bases. This CDR3 region has 14 residues. V trimming: 5 bases; J trimming: 4 bases; junction bases outside the gene matches: 3. CDR1 is SGHTA and CDR2 is FQGNSA in the germline V gene. The DNA of the CDR3 is TGTGCCAGCAGCCTTGGGACTAGCGCAGATACGCAGTATTTT. This encodes CASSLGTSADTQYF. Variable domain in full (rest from reference TRBV7-2 and TRBJ2-3): GAGVSQSPSNKVTEKGKDVELRCDPISGHTALYWYRQSLGQGLEFLIYFQGNSAPDKSGLPSDRFSAERTGGSVSTLTIQRTQQEDSAVYLCASSLGTSADTQYFGPGTRLTVL.

V is TRBV2 and J is TRBJ2-7; 10 positions agree with TRBD1. V lost 3 bases and J lost 6; bases outside the gene matches: 2. Per the germline V gene, CDR1 is SNHLY and CDR2 is FYNNEI. The CDR3 is made up of 13 amino acids. The CDR3 DNA reads as TGTGCCAGCAGTGAGGGACAGGGGACCGAGCAGTACTTC. Its translation is CASSEGQGTEQYF. Full variable domain (outside the CDR3, taken from reference TRBV2 and TRBJ2-7): EPEVTQTPSHQVTQMGQEVILRCVPISNHLYFYWYRQILGQKVEFLVSFYNNEISEKSEIFDDQFSVERPDGSNFTLKIRSTKLEDSAMYFCASSEGQGTEQYFGPGTRLTVT.

There are a few counts of this clone. V usage is TRBV15 and J usage is TRBJ2-2; no clear D gene. The V gene lost 4 bases and the J gene lost 6 bases, with 9 bases spanning the gap. Germline V gene data show CDR1 as LNHNV and CDR2 as YYDKDF (reference sequence). The CDR3 runs to 13 residues. CDR3 in amino acids: CATSMSRAGELFF. As DNA, the CDR3 is TGTGCCACCAGCATGAGTAGAGCCGGGGAGCTGTTTTTT.

This clone was seen once. The chain uses TRBV7-6 and TRBJ2-2; the D is unclear. Germline CDR1 and CDR2: SGHVS and FNYEAQ. The V gene lost 2 bases and the J gene lost 7 bases, with 2 bases spanning the gap. This CDR3 region has 11 residues. CDR3 DNA: TGTGCCAGCAGCTTATACGGGGAGCTGTTTTTT. Protein: CASSLYGELFF.

This chain uses TRBV7-7 with TRBJ2-5, with 7 bases identical to TRBD2. This CDR3 has 14 residues. CDR1 and CDR2 (germline): SSHAT, FNYEAQ (reference sequence). V dropped 0 bases and J dropped 7; count of bases not matched to a gene: 5. The chain's CDR3 is CASSLAGWGGTQYF. The CDR3 region has the DNA TGTGCCAGCAGCTTAGCCGGGTGGGGGGGGACCCAGTACTTC.